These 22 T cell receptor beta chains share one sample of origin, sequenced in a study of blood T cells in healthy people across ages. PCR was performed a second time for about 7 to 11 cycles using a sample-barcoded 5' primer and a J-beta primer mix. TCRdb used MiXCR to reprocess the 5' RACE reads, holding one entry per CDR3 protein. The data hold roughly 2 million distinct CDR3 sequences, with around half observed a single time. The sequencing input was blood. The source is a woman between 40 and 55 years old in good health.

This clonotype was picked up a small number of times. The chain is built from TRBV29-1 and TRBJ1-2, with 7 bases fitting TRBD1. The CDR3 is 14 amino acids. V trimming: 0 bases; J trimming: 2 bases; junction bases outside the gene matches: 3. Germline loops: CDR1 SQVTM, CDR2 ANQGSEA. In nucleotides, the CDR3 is TGCAGCGTTGAAGATGTAGGGGGCAACTATGGCTACACCTTC. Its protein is CSVEDVGGNYGYTF.

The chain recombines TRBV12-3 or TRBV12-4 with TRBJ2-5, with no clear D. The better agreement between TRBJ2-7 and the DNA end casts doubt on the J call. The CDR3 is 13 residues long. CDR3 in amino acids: CASNLSPNYEQYF. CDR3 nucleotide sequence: TGTGCCAGCAATTTGTCCCCCAACTACGAGCAGTACTTC.

CDR3 nucleotide sequence: TGTGCCAGCAGCTTAGACCTAATTCGCACAGATACGCAGTATTTT. Protein: CASSLDLIRTDTQYF. V gene TRBV7-2 combines with J gene TRBJ2-3; D remains ambiguous. CDR1 and CDR2 from the germline V gene are SGHTA and FQGNSA. The CDR3 consists of 15 residues. Deletions cut 1 base from V and 1 base from J, with 9 bases between.

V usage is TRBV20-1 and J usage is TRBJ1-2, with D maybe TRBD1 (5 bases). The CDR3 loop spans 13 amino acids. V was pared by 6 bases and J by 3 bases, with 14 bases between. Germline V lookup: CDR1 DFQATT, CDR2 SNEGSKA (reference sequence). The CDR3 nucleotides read TGCAGTGCCACGAGTGGGGGGTACTATGGCTACACCTTC. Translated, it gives CSATSGGYYGYTF.

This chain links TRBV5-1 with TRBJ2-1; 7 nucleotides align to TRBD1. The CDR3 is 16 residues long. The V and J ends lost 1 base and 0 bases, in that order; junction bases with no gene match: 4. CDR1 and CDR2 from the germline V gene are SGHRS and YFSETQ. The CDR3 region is CASSLNDRDSYNEQFF. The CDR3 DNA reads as TGCGCCAGCAGCTTGAACGACAGGGACTCCTACAATGAGCAGTTCTTC.

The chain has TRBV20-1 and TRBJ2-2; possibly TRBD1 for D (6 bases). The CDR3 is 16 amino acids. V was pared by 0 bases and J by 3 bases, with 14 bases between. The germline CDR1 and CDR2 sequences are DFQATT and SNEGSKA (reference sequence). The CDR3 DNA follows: TGCAGTGCTAGAGATAAAACGGGACAACACACCGGGGAGCTGTTTTTT. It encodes CSARDKTGQHTGELFF.

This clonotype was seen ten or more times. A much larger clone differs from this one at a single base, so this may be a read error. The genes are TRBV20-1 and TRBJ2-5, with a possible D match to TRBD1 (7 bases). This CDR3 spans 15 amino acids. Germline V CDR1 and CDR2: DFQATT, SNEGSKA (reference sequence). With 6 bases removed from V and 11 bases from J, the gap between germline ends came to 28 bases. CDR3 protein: CSAIGTVGSSDEQYF. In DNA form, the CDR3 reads TGCAGTGCCATTGGGACAGTGGGTTCTAGCGATGAGCAGTACTTC.

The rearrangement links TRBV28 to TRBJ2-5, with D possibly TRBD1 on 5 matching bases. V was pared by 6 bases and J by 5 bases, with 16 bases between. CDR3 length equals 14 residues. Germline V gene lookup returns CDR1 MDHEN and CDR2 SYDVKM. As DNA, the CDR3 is TGTGCCAGCAGGCTGGCCCAGGGTATTGAGACCCAGTACTTC. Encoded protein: CASRLAQGIETQYF. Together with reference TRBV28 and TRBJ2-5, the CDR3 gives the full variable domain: DVKVTQSSRYLVKRTGEKVFLECVQDMDHENMFWYRQDPGLGLRLIYFSYDVKMKEKGDIPEGYSVSREKKERFSLILESASTNQTSMYLCASRLAQGIETQYFGPGTRLLVL.

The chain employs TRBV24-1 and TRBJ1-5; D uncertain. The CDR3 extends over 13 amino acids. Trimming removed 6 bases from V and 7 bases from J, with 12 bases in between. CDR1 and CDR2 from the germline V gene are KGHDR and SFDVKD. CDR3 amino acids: CATSKGLNQPQHF. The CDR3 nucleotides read TGTGCCACCAGTAAAGGGTTGAACCAGCCCCAGCATTTT.

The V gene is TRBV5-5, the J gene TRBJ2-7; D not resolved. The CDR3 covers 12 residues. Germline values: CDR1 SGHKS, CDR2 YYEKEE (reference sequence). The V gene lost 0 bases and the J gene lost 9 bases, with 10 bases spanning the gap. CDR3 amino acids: CASSLDAGPQYF. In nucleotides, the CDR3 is TGTGCCAGCAGCTTGGACGCCGGGCCGCAGTACTTC.

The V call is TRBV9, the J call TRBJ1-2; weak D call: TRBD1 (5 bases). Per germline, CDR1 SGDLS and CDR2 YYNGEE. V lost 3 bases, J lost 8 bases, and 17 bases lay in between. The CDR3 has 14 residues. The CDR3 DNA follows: TGTGCCAGCAGCGAAAGATCCAGGGATGCGGGCTACACCTTC. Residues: CASSERSRDAGYTF.

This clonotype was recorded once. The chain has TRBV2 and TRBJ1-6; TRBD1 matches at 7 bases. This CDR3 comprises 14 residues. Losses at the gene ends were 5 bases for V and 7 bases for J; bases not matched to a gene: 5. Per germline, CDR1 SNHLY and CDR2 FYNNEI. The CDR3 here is CASSFGQANSPLHF. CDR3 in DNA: TGTGCCAGCAGTTTCGGACAGGCGAATTCACCCCTCCACTTT.

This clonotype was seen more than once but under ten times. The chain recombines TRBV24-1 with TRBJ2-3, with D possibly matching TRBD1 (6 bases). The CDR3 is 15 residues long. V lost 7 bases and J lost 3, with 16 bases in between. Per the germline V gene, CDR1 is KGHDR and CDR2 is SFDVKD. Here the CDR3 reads CATRGVAGETDTQYF. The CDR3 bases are TGTGCCACCAGGGGGGTGGCAGGGGAGACAGATACGCAGTATTTT.

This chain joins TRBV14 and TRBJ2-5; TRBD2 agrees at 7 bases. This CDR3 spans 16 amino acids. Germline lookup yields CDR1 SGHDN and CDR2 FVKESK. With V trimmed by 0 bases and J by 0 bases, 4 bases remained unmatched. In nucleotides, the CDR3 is TGTGCCAGCAGCCAAGATGCGGGGGAGCACCAAGAGACCCAGTACTTC. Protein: CASSQDAGEHQETQYF. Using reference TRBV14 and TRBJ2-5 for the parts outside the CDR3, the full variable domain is EAGVTQFPSHSVIEKGQTVTLRCDPISGHDNLYWYRRVMGKEIKFLLHFVKESKQDESGMPNNRFLAERTGGTYSTLKVQPAELEDSGVYFCASSQDAGEHQETQYFGPGTRLLVL.

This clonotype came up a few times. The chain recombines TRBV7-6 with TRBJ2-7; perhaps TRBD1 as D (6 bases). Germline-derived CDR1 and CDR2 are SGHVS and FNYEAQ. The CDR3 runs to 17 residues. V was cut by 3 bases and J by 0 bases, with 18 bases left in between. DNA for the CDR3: TGTGCCAGCAGCTTGGCTGAAGGACAGAGGTACTCCTACGAGCAGTACTTC. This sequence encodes CASSLAEGQRYSYEQYF.

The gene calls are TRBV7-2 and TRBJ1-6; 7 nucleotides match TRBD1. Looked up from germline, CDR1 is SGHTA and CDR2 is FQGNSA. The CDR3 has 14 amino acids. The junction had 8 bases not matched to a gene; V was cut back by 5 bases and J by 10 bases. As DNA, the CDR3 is TGTGCCAGCAGCACCCGACAGGGAGACTCACCCCTCCACTTT. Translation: CASSTRQGDSPLHF.

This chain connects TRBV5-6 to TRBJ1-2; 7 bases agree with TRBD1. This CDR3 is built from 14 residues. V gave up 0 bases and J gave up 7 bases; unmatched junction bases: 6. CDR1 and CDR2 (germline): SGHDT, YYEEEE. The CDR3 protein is CASSLGQGYGGYTF. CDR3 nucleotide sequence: TGTGCCAGCAGCTTGGGACAGGGTTATGGTGGCTACACCTTC.

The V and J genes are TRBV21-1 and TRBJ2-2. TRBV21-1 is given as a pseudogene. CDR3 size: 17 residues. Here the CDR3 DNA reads TGTGCCAGCAGCAAAGACAAAAACACAGCGAACACCGGGGAGCTGTTTTTT. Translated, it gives CASSKDKNTANTGELFF.

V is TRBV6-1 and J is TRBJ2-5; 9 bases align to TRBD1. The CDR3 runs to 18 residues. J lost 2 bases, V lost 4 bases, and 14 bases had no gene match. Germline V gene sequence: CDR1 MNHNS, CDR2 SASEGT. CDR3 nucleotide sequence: TGTGCCAGCAGTGGGGACAGGGACATAGAGGGGACTCAAGAGACCCAGTACTTC. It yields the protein CASSGDRDIEGTQETQYF.

The CDR3 DNA is TGTGCCAGCAGCTTCCGGACAGCCTCCCATGGCTACACCTTC. Its translation: CASSFRTASHGYTF. V and J are TRBV7-2 and TRBJ1-2, with a possible D match to TRBD1 (6 bases). Germline lookup yields CDR1 SGHTA and CDR2 FQGNSA. This CDR3 region has 14 residues. The ends were cut back, 3 bases at V and 6 bases at J, with 14 bases in the middle.

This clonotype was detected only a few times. This chain's CDR3 is CASSARDRGLREQYF. CDR3 sequence (DNA): TGTGCCAGCAGCGCCCGGGACAGGGGGCTTCGGGAGCAGTACTTC. The chain combines TRBV11-1 with TRBJ2-7, with 12 positions matching TRBD1. Germline CDR1 is SGHAT and CDR2 is FQDESV (reference sequence). The junction had 9 bases not matched to a gene; V was cut back by 5 bases and J by 7 bases. This CDR3 region has 15 residues.

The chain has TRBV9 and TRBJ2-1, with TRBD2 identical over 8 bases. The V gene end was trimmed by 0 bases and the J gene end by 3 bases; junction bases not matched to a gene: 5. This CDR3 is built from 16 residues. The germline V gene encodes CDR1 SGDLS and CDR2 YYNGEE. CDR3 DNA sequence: TGTGCCAGCAGCGTAGAATTAGCGGGGTTCTACAATGAGCAGTTCTTC. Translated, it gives CASSVELAGFYNEQFF.